This T cell receptor beta chain was recovered during a study of T cell responses to AZD1222 COVID-19 vaccine (TCRdb year 2021). Study-wide context: A total of just over 230 trial participants underwent TCR sequencing, of whom some 210 received two doses of AZD1222 and approximately 25 received two doses of the MenACWY control vaccine. Trial participants were enrolled by age into subgroups of 18-55, 56-69 and 70-plus years, and around 150, 28 and 57 TCR-sequenced participants, respectively, were included in these subgroups. The paper's findings and limits, for the study overall: Participants were mostly white British and included more females than males, and it was suggested by the authors that clonal diversity may have been underestimated. CD4 TCRs associated with the vaccine covered the entire spike protein, and the dominant responses were in regions 160-218 and 743-854. In the small 56-69-year group, the increase in depth fell short of significance, most likely because of low power. A significant rise in spike-specific TCR breadth and depth was observed after two AZD1222 doses relative to day 0 and relative to MenACWY recipients. Reportedly, close to half of the unique spike-specific TCRs recognized epitopes lying outside the regions that are mutated in the B.1.351 and B.1.1.7 variants. Conclusions about previously exposed vaccinees are limited because only 5 or 6 AZD1222 recipients were SARS-CoV-2 seropositive at baseline. Because no day 14 peak-response samples were available, repertoires were characterized only after the peak T cell response.

A word on this clone: Its cognate antigen has yet to be identified. No quality values exist for individual bases; no much larger clone is one base distant.

Trimming removed 4 bases from V and 15 bases from J; the gene matches leave 5 bases unexplained. The germline V gene specifies SGHTA as CDR1 and FQGNSA as CDR2. From its cysteine to its phenylalanine, the CDR3 spans 11 amino acids. Kept here is only the CDR3 DNA, which spans 33 bases and is read in frame from base 1. The CDR3 regions of human TCRbeta chains were subjected to immunosequencing. In the source study's methods: Repertoire TCRs were checked for matches against a reference library of SARS-CoV-2-specific TCRs that had been generated using the MIRA antigen-specificity platform. Breadth was defined as the fraction of unique TCRs that were SARS-CoV-2-associated. Depth was defined as the fraction of total T cells that were SARS-CoV-2-associated. Using the MIRA data, every spike-specific TCR was mapped to the spike region that the TCR reacted to and assigned to either a CD4 or a CD8 class. Log10-transformed breadth and depth values were compared by one-way ANOVA with Sidak's multiple comparisons tests. Here the immuneACCESS table is served through TCRdb, limited to in-frame sequences with V and J called. Missing clones are a known gap in these copies; in checked studies unresolved V genes cover under half, and the rest lacks a known reason. That table furnishes V, J and clone size, whereas the DNA furnished D and trimming. This sample lists roughly 140,000 clones; around 88% were detected once. More than 3% of the sample goes to the ten largest clones.

The label giving this sample's time point can be read as: baseline before first vaccination. The treatment or condition label for this specimen denotes: meningococcal conjugate vaccine given as trial control. Samples from vaccinated people were obtained from the UK trials COV001 and COV002, which included a single-blind randomized controlled phase 2/3 trial of AZD1222 (ChAdOx1 nCoV-19) in healthy adults. Trial participant PBMC samples were collected at day 0 and day 28 after the second dose for TCRbeta chain sequencing. The chain is assembled from TRBV7-2 and TRBJ1-5; 8 bases in the junction line up with TRBD1. The clonotype comes from an adult in good health. Material: peripheral blood, obtained on day 0 of MenACWY control vaccination. The DNA sequence is TGTGCCAGCAGCTCCGGACAGGGTGTGCATTTT. This codes for CASSSGQGVHF.